This TCR beta chain was documented in a study of blood T cell repertoires in COVID-19. Clones were read by immunoSEQ multiplex PCR, and TCRdb kept only the in-frame ones, dropping some. The data contain fewer than 350,000 clones, approximately 90% of them singletons. The J segment lost 7 bases and the V segment lost 4 bases, leaving 9 bases of the junction unmatched. The CDR3 spans 14 residues. Germline V lookup: CDR1 SGHRS, CDR2 YFSETQ. The chain links TRBV5-1 to TRBJ1-2; the match to TRBD1 covers 8 bases. The sequencing input was peripheral blood. The clonotype originates from a man in his forties with acute or convalescent COVID-19. Here the CDR3 reads CASSPRTGFGGYTF. As DNA, the CDR3 is TGCGCCAGCAGCCCGAGGACAGGGTTTGGTGGCTACACCTTC.